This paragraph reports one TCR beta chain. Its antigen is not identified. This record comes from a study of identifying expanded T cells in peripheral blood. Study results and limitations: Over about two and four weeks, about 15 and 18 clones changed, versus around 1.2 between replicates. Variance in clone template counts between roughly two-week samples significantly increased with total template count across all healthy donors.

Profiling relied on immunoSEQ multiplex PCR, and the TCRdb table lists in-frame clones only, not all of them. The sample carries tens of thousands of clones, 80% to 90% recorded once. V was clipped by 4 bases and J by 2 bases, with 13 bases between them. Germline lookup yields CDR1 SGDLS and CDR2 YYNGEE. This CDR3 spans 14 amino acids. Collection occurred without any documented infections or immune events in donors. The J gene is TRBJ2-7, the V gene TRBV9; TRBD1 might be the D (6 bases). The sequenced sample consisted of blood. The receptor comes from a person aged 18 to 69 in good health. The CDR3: CASSSTGYPYEQYF. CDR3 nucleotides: TGTGCCAGCAGCTCGACAGGCTACCCCTACGAGCAGTACTTC.